This T cell receptor beta chain appears in the sequencing data of a study of T cell changes during pregnancy in multiple sclerosis. Produced via immunoSEQ multiplex PCR; TCRdb's table is partial and in-frame only. Of about 20,000 clones in the sample, 88% were seen once. The CDR3 runs 16 residues. V trimming: 4 bases; J trimming: 1 base; junction bases outside the gene matches: 7. Germline V gene data show CDR1 as SGHTA and CDR2 as FQGTGA. The V and J genes are TRBV7-3 and TRBJ2-1; 7 nucleotides agree with TRBD2. The sequence came from a female donor in good health, enrolled as a control in a pregnancy study. The material sequenced was CD8+ T cells from peripheral blood mononuclear cells, taken in the third trimester of pregnancy. The CDR3 here is CASSSTPGLSYNEQFF. The CDR3 nucleotides read TGTGCCAGCAGCTCGACCCCGGGACTATCCTACAATGAGCAGTTCTTC. Full variable domain (rest looked up from reference TRBV7-3 and TRBJ2-1): GAGVSQTPSNKVTEKGKYVELRCDPISGHTALYWYRQSLGQGPEFLIYFQGTGAADDSGLPNDRFFAVRPEGSVSTLKIQRTERGDSAVYLCASSSTPGLSYNEQFFGPGTRLTVL.